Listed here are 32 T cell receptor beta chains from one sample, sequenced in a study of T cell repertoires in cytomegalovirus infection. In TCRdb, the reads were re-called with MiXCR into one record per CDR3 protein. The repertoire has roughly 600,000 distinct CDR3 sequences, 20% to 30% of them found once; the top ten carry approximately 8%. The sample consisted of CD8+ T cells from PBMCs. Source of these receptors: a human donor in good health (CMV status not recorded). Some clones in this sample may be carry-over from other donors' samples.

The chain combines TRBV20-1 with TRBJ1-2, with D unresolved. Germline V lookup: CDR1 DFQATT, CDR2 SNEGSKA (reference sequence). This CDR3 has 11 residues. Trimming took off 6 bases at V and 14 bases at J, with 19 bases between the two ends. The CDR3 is CSASIRPHSTF. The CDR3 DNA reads TGCAGTGCCTCGATAAGACCGCACTCGACCTTC.

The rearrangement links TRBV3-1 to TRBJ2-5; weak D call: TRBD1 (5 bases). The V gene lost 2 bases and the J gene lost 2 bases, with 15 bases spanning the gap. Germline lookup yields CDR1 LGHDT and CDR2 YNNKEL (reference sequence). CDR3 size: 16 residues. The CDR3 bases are TGTGCCAGCAGCCAATGGGCCTTTAACAGGCAAGAGACCCAGTACTTC. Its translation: CASSQWAFNRQETQYF.

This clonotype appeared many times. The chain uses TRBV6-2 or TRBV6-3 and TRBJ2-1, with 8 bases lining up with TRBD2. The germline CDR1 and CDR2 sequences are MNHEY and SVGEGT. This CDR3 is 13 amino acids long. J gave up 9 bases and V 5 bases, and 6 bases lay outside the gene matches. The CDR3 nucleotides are TGTGCCAGCAGTCGTGCGGGGGGACCTGAGCAGTTCTTC. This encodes CASSRAGGPEQFF.

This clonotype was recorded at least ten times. The CDR3 protein is CASSLGDRGAHF. Written as DNA, the CDR3 is TGTGCCAGCAGCTTAGGAGACAGGGGTGCCCATTTT. The chain couples TRBV7-9 to TRBJ1-5; 8 nucleotides line up with TRBD1. Germline values: CDR1 SEHNR, CDR2 FQNEAQ (reference sequence). J lost 16 bases, V lost 1 base, and 6 bases had no gene match. The CDR3 length is 12 residues.

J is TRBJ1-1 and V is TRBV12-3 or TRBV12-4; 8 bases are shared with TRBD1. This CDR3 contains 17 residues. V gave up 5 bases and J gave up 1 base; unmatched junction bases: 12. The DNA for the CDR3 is TGTGCCAGCAGTGCTCAGGACAGGGACGCCTCGAACACTGAAGCTTTCTTT. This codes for CASSAQDRDASNTEAFF.

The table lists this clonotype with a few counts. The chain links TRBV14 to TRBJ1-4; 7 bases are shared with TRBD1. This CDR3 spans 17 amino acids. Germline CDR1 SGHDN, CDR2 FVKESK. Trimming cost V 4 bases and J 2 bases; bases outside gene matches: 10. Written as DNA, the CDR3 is TGTGCCAGCAGCCCGACAGGGACCGCACTTACTAATGAAAAACTGTTTTTT. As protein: CASSPTGTALTNEKLFF.

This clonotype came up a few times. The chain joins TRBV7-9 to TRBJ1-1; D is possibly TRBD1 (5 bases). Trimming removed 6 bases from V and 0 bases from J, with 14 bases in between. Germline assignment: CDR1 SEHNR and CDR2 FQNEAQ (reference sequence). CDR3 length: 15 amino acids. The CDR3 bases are TGTGCCAGCAGTTCTCTCTGGGGGATGAACACTGAAGCTTTCTTT. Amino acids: CASSSLWGMNTEAFF.

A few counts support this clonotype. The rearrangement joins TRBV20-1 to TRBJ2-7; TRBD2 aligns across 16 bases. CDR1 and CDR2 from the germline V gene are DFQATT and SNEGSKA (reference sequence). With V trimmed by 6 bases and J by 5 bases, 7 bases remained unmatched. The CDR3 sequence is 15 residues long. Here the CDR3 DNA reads TGCAGTGCAAGGGGACTAGCGGGGGGGCTCGACGAGCAGTACGTC. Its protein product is CSARGLAGGLDEQYV.

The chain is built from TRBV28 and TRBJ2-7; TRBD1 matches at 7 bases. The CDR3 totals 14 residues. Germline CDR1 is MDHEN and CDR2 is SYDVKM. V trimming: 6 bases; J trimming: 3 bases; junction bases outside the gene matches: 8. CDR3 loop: CASSLARDSYEQYV. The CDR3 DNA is TGTGCCAGCAGCCTAGCCCGGGACAGCTACGAGCAGTACGTC.

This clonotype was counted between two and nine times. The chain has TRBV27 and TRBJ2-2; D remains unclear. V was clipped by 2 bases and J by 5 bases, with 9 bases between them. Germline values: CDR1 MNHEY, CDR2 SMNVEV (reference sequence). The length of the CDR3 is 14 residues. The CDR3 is CASSLGRKTGELFF. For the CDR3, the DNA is TGTGCCAGCAGTTTAGGACGGAAGACCGGGGAGCTGTTTTTT.

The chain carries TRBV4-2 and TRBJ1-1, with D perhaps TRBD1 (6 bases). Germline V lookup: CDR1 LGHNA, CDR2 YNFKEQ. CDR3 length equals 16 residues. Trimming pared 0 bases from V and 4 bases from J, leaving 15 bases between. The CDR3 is CASSQDSGTRGTEAFF. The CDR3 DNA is TGTGCCAGCAGCCAAGATTCCGGGACAAGGGGCACTGAAGCTTTCTTT.

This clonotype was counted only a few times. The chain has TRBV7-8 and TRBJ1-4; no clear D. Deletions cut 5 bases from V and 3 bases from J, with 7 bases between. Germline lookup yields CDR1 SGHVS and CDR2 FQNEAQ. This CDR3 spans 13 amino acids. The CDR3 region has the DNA TGTGCCAGCAGCCAACGCCCTAATGAAAAACTGTTTTTT. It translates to CASSQRPNEKLFF. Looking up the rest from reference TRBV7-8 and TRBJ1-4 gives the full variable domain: GAGVSQSPRYKVAKRGQDVALRCDPISGHVSLFWYQQALGQGPEFLTYFQNEAQLDKSGLPSDRFFAERPEGSVSTLKIQRTQQEDSAVYLCASSQRPNEKLFFGSGTQLSVL.

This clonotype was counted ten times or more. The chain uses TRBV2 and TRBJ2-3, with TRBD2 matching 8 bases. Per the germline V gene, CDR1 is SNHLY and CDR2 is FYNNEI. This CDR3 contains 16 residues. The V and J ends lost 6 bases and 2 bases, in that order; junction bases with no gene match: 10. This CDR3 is CASSGGLAPNTDTQYF. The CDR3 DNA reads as TGTGCCAGCAGCGGAGGACTAGCCCCTAACACAGATACGCAGTATTTT. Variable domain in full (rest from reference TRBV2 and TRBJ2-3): EPEVTQTPSHQVTQMGQEVILRCVPISNHLYFYWYRQILGQKVEFLVSFYNNEISEKSEIFDDQFSVERPDGSNFTLKIRSTKLEDSAMYFCASSGGLAPNTDTQYFGPGTRLTVL.

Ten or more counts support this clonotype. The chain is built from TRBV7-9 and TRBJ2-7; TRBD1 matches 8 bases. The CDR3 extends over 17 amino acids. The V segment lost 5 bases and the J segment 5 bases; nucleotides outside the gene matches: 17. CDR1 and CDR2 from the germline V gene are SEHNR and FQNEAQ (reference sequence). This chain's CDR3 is CASSALDRGWGLDEQYV. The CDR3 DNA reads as TGTGCCAGCAGCGCGTTAGACAGGGGATGGGGACTTGACGAGCAGTACGTC.

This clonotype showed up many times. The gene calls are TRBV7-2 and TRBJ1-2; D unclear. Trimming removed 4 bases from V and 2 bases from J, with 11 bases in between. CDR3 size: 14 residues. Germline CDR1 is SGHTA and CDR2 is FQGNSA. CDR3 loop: CASSSILRNYGYTF. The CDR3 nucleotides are TGTGCCAGCAGCTCCATTCTCCGGAACTATGGCTACACCTTC.

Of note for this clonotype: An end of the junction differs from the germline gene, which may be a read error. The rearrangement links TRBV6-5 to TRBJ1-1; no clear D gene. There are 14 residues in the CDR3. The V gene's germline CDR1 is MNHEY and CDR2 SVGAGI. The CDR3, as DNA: TGTGCCAGCAGTTACGGCGCATGGAACACTAAAGCTTTCTTT. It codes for CASSYGAWNTKAFF.

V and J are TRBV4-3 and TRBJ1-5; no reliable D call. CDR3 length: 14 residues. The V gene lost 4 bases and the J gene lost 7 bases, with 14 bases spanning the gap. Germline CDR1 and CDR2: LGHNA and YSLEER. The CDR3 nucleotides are TGCGCCAGCAGCCTTGGGCGGGGTAAGCAGCCCCAGCATTTT. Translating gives CASSLGRGKQPQHF.

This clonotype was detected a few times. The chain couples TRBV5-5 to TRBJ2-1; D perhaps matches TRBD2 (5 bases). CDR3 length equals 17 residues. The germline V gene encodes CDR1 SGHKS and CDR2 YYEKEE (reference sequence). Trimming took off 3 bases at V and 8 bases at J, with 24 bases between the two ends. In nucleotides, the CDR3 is TGTGCCAGCAGCTCAAACGGGATTTCCAAAAATATATATGAGCAGTTCTTC. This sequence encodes CASSSNGISKNIYEQFF.

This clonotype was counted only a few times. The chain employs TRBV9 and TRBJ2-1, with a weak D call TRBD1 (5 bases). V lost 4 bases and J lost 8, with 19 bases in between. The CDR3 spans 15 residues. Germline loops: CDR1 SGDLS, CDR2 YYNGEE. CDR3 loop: CASSPFSGPADEQFF. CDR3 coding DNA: TGTGCCAGCAGCCCTTTCTCAGGGCCCGCGGATGAGCAGTTCTTC.

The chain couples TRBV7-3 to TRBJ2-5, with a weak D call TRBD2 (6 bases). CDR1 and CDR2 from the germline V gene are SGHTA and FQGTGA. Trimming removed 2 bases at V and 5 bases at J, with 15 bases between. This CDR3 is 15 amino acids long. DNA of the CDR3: TGTGCCAGCAGCTTACGTCTCGGGGCGGGGGAGACCCAGTACTTC. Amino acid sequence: CASSLRLGAGETQYF.

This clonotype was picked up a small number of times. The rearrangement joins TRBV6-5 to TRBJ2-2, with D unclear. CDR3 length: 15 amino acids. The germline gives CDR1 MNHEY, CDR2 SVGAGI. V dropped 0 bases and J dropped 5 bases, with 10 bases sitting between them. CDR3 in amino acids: CASSYSAGETGELFF. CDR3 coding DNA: TGTGCCAGCAGTTACTCGGCTGGAGAGACCGGGGAGCTGTTTTTT.

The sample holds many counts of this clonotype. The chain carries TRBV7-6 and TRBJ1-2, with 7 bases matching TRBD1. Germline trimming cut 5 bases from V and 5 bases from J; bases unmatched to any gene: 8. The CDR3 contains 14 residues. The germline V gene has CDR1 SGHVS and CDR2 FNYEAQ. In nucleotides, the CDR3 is TGTGCCAGCAGCCTAAACCCCAGGGGGTATGGCTACACCTTC. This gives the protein CASSLNPRGYGYTF.

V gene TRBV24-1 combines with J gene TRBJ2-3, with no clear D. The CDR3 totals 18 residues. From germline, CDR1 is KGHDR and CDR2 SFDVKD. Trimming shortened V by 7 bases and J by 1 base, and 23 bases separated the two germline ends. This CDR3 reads CATSIHESTSGRTDTQYF. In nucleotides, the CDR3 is TGTGCCACCAGCATTCATGAGAGCACCTCCGGTCGCACAGATACGCAGTATTTT.

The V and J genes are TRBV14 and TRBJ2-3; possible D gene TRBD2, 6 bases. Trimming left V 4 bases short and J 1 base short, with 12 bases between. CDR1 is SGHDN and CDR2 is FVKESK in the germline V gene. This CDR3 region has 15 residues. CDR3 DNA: TGTGCCAGCAGCCCCCGGCGCGGGGGCACAGATACGCAGTATTTT. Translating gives CASSPRRGGTDTQYF.

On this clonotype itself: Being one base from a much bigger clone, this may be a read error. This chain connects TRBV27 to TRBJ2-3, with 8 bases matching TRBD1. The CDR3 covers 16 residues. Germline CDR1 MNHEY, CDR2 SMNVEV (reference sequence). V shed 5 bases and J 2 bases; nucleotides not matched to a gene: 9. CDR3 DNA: TGTGCCAGCAGTATGCGGGACAGGATGGACACAGATACGCAGTATTTT. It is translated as CASSMRDRMDTDTQYF.

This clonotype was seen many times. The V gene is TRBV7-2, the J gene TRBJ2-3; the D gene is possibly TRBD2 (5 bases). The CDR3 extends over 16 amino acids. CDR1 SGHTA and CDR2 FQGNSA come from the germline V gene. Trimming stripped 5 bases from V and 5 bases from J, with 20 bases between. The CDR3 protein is CASSAGLRQTRDTQYF. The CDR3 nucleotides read TGTGCCAGCAGCGCTGGACTGAGGCAAACTCGAGATACGCAGTATTTT.

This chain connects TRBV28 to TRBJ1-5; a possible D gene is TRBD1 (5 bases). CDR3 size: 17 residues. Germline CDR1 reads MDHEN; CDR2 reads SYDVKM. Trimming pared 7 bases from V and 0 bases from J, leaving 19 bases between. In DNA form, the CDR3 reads TGTGCCAGCAATTCGCTTGTCACAGGTTATAGCAATCAGCCCCAGCATTTT. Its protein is CASNSLVTGYSNQPQHF.

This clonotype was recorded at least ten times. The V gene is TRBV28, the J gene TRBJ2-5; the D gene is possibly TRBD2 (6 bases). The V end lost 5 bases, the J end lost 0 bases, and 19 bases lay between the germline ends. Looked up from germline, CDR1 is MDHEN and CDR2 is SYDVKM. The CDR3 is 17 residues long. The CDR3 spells CASSRPRDSLYQETQYF. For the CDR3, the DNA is TGTGCCAGCAGTCGACCGAGGGACTCCCTGTACCAAGAGACCCAGTACTTC.

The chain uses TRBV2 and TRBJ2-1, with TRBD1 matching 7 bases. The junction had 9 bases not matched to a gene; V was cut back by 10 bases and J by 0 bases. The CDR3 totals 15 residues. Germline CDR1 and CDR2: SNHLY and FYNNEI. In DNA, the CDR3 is TGTGCCACCCCAGGGGGTACGAGCTCCTACAATGAGCAGTTCTTC. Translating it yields CATPGGTSSYNEQFF.

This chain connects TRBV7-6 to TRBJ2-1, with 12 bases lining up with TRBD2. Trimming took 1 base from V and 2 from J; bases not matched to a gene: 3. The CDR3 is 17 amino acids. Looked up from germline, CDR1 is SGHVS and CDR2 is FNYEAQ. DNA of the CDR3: TGTGCCAGCAGCTTAGAGGCTAGCGGGGGGGCCTACAATGAGCAGTTCTTC. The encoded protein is CASSLEASGGAYNEQFF.

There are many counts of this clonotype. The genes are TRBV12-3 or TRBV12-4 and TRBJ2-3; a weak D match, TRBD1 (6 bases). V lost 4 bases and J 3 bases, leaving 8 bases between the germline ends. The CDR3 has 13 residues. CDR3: CASSSTGTDTQYF. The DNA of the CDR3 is TGTGCCAGCAGTTCAACAGGGACAGATACGCAGTATTTT.

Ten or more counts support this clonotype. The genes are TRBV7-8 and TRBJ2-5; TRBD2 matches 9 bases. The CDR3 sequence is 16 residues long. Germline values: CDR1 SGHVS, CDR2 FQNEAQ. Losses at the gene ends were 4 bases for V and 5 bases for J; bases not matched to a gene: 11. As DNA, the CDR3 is TGTGCCAGCAGCTACAATGGGATAGCGGGGGAGGAGACCCAGTACTTC. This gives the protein CASSYNGIAGEETQYF.